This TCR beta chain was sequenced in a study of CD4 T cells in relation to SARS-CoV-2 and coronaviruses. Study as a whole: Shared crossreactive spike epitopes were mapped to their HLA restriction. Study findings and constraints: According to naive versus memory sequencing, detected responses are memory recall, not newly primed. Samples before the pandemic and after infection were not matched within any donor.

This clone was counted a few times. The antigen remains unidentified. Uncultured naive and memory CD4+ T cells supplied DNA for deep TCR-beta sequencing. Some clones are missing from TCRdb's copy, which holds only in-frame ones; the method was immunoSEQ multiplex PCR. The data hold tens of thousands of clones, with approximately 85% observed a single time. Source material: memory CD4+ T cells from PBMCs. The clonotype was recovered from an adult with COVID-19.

For the CDR3, the DNA is TGTGCCAGCAGTCAGACTGAGGGGGACACTGAAGCTTTCTTT. Its translation is CASSQTEGDTEAFF. This rearrangement joins TRBV2 to TRBJ1-1; D may be TRBD1 (6 bases). This CDR3 region has 14 residues. From germline, CDR1 is SNHLY and CDR2 FYNNEI. Trimming left V 5 bases short and J 3 bases short, with 13 bases between.